This T cell receptor beta chain was identified during a study of blood T cell repertoires in COVID-19. Per the original data handling: Using reference gene primer amplification, nucleated cell counts were estimated. Generated by immunoSEQ multiplex PCR, the TCRdb table keeps only in-frame clones and is missing some. That table supplies the V and J calls and clone size; D and trimming were determined from the DNA. The sample lists 20,000 to 30,000 clones, around 90% occurring once. The sequencing sample was made of peripheral blood. The source is a man between 65 and 80 years old with active COVID-19.

The CDR3, as DNA: TGCGCCAGCAGTGAGTTGAAACCCCCCCACAGGACACAGGGCGGGGGCACCGGGGAGCTGTTTTTT. It codes for CASSELKPPHRTQGGGTGELFF. This chain uses TRBV10-1 with TRBJ2-2, with D possibly matching TRBD2 (7 bases). The CDR3 covers 22 residues. V dropped 1 base and J dropped 4 bases, with 31 bases sitting between them. Germline lookup yields CDR1 WNHNN and CDR2 SYGVQD (reference sequence).